The sequence of this T cell receptor beta chain was determined in a study of T cells expressing NK-cell markers. For the study at large: Seven sequenced donors out of eight were HCMV-seropositive, one seronegative. Findings of the study overall: There remained a lack of clarity about HCMV specificity of expanded NKG2C+ T cell clones. Similarly, these clonotypes led the CD3+CD56-NKG2C+ fraction as well in a handful of donors.

The germline gives CDR1 SGHRS, CDR2 YFSETQ. This CDR3 is built from 15 residues. Generation of TCR beta cDNA was performed by 5'RACE template switching incorporating UMIs. TCRdb reprocessed the 5' RACE reads, with one entry per CDR3 protein and no DNA. The sample yields more than 400,000 distinct CDR3 sequences, of which the top ten take up 7.3%. In regard to this clonotype: Its antigen is unidentified.

This clonotype was obtained from a woman aged 18 to 75 in good health. The chain recombines TRBV5-1 with TRBJ1-1. Sequencing input: blood T cells: a sorted CD56 or NKG2C T cell subset, CD4+ or CD8+ T cells, or bulk PBMC T cells (not recorded which). The CDR3 loop reads CASTLTTGTATEAFF.